This T cell receptor (beta chain) comes out of a study of blood T cell repertoires in COVID-19. What the recovered Cohort 3 donors had was two negative PCRs, clearance, or symptom resolution. A word on this clone: At the DNA level, this CDR3 is encoded by other sequences in the same sample as well.

V was trimmed by 2 bases and J by 3 bases, leaving 4 bases between them. CDR1 LGHDT and CDR2 YNNKEL come from the germline V gene (reference sequence). The CDR3 is 12 amino acids. Repertoires were generated with immunoSEQ multiplex PCR, while TCRdb's copy carries only in-frame clones and drops some. The data hold roughly 330,000 clones, with 70% to 90% observed a single time. Input material: PBMCs or T cells enriched from blood (not recorded which). This receptor was identified in a woman aged 25 to 39 who had recovered from COVID-19. The chain joins TRBV3-1 (or the pseudogene TRBV3-2) to TRBJ1-2; D gene ambiguous. CDR3 residues: CASSQTDYGYTF. CDR3 bases: TGTGCCAGCAGCCAAACTGACTATGGCTACACCTTC.